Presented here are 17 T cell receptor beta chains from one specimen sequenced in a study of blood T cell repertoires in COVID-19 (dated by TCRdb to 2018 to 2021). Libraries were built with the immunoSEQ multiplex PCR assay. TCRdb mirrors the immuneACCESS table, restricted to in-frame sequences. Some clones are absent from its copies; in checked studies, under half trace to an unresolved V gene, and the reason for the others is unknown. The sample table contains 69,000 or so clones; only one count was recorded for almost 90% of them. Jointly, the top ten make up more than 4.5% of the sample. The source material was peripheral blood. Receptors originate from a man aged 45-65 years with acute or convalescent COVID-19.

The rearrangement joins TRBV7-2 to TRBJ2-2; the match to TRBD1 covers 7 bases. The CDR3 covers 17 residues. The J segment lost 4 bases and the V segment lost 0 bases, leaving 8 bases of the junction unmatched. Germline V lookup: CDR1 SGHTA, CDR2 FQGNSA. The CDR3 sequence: CASSLAQGGSSTGELFF. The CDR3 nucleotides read TGTGCCAGCAGCTTAGCTCAAGGGGGCAGCTCCACCGGGGAGCTGTTTTTT.

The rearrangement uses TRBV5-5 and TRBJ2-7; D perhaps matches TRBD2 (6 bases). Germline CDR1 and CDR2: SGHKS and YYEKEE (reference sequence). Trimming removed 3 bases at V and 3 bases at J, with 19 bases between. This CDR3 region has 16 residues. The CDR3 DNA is TGTGCCAGCAGCTGGGGGGACTCCGGGTGGGGCTACGAGCAGTACTTC. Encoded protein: CASSWGDSGWGYEQYF.

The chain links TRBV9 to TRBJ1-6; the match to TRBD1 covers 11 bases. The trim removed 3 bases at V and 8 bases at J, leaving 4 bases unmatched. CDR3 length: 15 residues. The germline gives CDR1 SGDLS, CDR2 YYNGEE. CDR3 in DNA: TGTGCCAGCAGCGCCGGGACAGGGGGTTATTCACCCCTCCACTTT. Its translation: CASSAGTGGYSPLHF. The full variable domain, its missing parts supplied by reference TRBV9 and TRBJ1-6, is DSGVTQTPKHLITATGQRVTLRCSPRSGDLSVYWYQQSLDQGLQFLIQYYNGEERAKGNILERFSAQQFPDLHSELNLSSLELGDSALYFCASSAGTGGYSPLHFGNGTRLTVT.

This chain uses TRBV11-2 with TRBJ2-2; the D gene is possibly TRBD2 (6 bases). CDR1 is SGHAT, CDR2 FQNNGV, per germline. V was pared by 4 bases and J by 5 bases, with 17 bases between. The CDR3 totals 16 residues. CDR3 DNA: TGTGCCAGCAGCTCACCGGGACTGTATGATACCGGGGAGCTGTTTTTT. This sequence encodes CASSSPGLYDTGELFF.

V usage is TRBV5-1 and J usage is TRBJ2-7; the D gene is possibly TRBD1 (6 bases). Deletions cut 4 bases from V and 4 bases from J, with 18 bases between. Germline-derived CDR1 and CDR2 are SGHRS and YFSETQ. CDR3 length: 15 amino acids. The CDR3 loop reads CASSNPGRGGYEQYF. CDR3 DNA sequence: TGCGCCAGCAGCAATCCGGGCAGGGGTGGTTACGAGCAGTACTTC. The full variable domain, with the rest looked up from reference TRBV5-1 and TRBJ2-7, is KAGVTQTPRYLIKTRGQQVTLSCSPISGHRSVSWYQQTPGQGLQFLFEYFSETQRNKGNFPGRFSGRQFSNSRSEMNVSTLELGDSALYLCASSNPGRGGYEQYFGPGTRLTVT.

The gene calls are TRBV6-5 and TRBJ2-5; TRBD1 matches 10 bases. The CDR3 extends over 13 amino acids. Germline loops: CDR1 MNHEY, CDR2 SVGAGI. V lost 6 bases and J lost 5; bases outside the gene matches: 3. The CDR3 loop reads CASRDRGRETQYF. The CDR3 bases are TGTGCCAGCAGAGACAGGGGGCGGGAGACCCAGTACTTC.

CDR3 DNA sequence: TGTGCCAGCAGCCCGGGACAGGGGACCCGTGATCAGCCCCAGCATTTT. It is translated as CASSPGQGTRDQPQHF. The V gene is TRBV5-8, the J gene TRBJ1-5, with TRBD1 matching over 10 bases. V dropped 4 bases and J dropped 5; count of bases not matched to a gene: 9. CDR1 is SGHTS, CDR2 YDEGEE, per germline. The CDR3 sequence is 16 residues long.

CDR3 residues: CASSLDVSNYYEQYF. The CDR3 DNA reads as TGTGCCAGCAGCTTGGATGTGTCTAACTACTACGAGCAGTACTTC. The rearrangement joins TRBV5-4 to TRBJ2-7; unclear D gene. Germline V gene lookup returns CDR1 SGHNT and CDR2 YYREEE (reference sequence). The CDR3 is 15 residues long. V gave up 0 bases and J gave up 3 bases, with 13 bases separating them.

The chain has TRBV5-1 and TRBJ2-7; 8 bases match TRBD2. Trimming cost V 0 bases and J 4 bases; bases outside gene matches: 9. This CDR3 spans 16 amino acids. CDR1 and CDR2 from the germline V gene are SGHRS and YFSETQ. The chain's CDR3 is CASSLESGTRGYEQYF. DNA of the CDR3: TGCGCCAGCAGCTTGGAGTCCGGGACTAGGGGGTACGAGCAGTACTTC.

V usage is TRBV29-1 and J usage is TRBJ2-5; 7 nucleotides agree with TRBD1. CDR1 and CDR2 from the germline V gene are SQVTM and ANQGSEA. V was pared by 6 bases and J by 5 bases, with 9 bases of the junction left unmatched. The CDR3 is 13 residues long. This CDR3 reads CSVRDSDRETQYF. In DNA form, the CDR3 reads TGCAGCGTGAGGGACAGCGACAGGGAGACCCAGTACTTC.

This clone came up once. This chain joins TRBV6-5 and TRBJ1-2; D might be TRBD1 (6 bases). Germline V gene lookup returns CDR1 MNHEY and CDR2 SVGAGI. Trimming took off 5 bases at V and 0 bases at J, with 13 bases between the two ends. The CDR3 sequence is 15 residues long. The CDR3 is CASSPSTGANYGYTF. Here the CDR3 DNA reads TGTGCCAGCAGTCCATCGACAGGAGCTAACTATGGCTACACCTTC.

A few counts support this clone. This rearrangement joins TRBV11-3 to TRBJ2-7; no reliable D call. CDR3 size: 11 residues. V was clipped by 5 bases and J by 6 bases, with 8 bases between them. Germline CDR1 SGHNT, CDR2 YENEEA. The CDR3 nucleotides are TGTGCCAGCAGCCTCCACGGCGAGCAGTACTTC. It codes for CASSLHGEQYF. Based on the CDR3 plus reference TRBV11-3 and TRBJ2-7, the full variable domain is EAGVVQSPRYKIIEKKQPVAFWCNPISGHNTLYWYLQNLGQGPELLIRYENEEAVDDSQLPKDRFSAERLKGVDSTLKIQPAELGDSAVYLCASSLHGEQYFGPGTRLTVT.

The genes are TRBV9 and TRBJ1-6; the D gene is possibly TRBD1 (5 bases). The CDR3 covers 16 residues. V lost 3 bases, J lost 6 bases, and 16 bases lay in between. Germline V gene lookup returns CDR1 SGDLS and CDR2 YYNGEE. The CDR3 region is CASSEGPGGGNSPLHF. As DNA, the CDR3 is TGTGCCAGCAGCGAGGGGCCGGGGGGTGGTAATTCACCCCTCCACTTT.

The CDR3 here is CASRLIPFRRKSYEQYF. The CDR3 DNA reads as TGTGCAAGTCGCTTAATACCATTCAGGAGGAAATCCTACGAGCAGTACTTC. The rearrangement uses TRBV12-2 and TRBJ2-7; the D call TRBD2 from the table was never checked on the DNA. TRBV12-2 is tagged as a pseudogene. This CDR3 comprises 17 residues.

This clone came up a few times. The CDR3 spells CASSVVLATDTQYF. The CDR3 region has the DNA TGTGCCAGCAGCGTAGTCCTAGCAACAGATACGCAGTATTTT. The V call is TRBV9, the J call TRBJ2-3; maybe TRBD2 (5 bases). Deletions cut 0 bases from V and 3 bases from J, with 8 bases between. The CDR3 is made up of 14 amino acids. CDR1 is SGDLS and CDR2 is YYNGEE in the germline V gene.

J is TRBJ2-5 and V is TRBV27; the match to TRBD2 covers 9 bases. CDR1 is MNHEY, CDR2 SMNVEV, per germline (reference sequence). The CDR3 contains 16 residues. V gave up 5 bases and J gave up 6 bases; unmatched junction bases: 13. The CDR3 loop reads CASSPITGTSTQTQYF. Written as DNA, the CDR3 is TGTGCCAGCAGTCCTATAACCGGGACTAGCACCCAGACCCAGTACTTC.

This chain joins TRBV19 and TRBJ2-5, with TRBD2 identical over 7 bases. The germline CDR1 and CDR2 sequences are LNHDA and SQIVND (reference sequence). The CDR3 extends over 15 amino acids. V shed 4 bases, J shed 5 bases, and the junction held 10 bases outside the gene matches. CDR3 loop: CASSTSSGQRETQYF. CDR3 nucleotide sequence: TGTGCCAGTAGTACATCTAGCGGCCAACGGGAGACCCAGTACTTC.